The clone carrying this T cell receptor beta chain was recorded a few times. Its antigen is not identified. Mismatch with germline at one junction end may stem from a read error. Read coverage stops 3 residues before the CDR3 terminus; the germline J gene supplies the remainder. Other DNA sequences in the sample encode the same CDR3. This specimen belongs to a study of T cell clonality in common variable immunodeficiency. Study-wide results and caveats: Fewer deletions and N-nucleotide insertions were reportedly seen in common variable immunodeficiency TCR beta sequences. CVID subjects had higher TCRbeta clonality than healthy controls, most marked in about a third. Shared TCRbeta clones were fewer between CVID subjects than controls.

Repertoires were generated with immunoSEQ multiplex PCR, while TCRdb's copy carries only in-frame clones and drops some. The profile covers around 20,000 clones, none occurring a single time. CDR1 is SGHTA, CDR2 FQGNSA, per germline. The length of the CDR3 is 14 residues. The rearrangement links TRBV7-2 to TRBJ2-3; maybe TRBD2 (5 bases). The clonotype comes from a human donor with common variable immunodeficiency. Sequenced input: peripheral blood mononuclear cells. The part of the CDR3 DNA that was read is TGTGCCAGTAGCTTTACAAGCGGCCCAGATACG. It translates to CASSFTSGPDT. The CDR3 reads in full as CASSFTSGPDTQYF.